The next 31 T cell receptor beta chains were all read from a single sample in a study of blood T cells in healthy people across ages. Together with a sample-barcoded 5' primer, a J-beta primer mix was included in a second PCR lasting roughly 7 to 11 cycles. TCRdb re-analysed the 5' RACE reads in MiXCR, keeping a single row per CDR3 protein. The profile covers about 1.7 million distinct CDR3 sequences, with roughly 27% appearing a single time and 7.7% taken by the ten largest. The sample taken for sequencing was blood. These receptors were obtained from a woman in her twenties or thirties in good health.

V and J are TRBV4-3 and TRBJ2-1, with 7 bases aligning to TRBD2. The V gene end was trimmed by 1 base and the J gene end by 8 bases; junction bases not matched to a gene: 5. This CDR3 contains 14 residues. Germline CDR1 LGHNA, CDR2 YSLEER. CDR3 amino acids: CASSQGAGVHEQFF. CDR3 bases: TGCGCCAGCAGCCAAGGCGCGGGGGTCCATGAGCAGTTCTTC.

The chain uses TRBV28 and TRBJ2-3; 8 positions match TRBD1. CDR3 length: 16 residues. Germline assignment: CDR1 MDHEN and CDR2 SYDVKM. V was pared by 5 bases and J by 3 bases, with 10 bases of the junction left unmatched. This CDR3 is CASSPSDRGGTDTQYF. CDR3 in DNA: TGTGCCAGCAGTCCCTCAGACAGGGGAGGAACAGATACGCAGTATTTT.

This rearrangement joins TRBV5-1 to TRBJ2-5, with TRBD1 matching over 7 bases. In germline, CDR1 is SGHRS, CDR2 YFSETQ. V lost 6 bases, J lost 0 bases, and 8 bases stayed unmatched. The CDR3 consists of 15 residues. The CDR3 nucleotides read TGCGCCAGCACCTCCGGGACAGATTACCAAGAGACCCAGTACTTC. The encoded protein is CASTSGTDYQETQYF.

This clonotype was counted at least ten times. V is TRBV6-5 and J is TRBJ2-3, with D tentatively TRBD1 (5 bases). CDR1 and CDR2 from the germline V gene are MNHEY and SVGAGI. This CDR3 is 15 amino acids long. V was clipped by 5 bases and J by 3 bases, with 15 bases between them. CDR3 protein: CASSPQGFNTDTQYF. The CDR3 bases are TGTGCCAGCAGTCCGCAGGGTTTCAATACAGATACGCAGTATTTT.

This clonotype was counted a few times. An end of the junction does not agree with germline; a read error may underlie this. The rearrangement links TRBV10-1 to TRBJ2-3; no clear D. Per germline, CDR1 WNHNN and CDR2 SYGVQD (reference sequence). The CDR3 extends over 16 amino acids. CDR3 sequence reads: CASSEGSAFSTHTQYF. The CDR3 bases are TGCGCCAGCAGTGAGGGGTCAGCCTTCTCCACACATACGCAGTATTTT.

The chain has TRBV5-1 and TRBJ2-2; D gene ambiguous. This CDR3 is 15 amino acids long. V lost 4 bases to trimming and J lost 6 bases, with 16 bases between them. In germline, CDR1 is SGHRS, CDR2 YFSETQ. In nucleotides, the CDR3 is TGCGCCAGCAGCCTCCTAAATGACAAATCCGGGGAGCTGTTTTTT. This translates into CASSLLNDKSGELFF.

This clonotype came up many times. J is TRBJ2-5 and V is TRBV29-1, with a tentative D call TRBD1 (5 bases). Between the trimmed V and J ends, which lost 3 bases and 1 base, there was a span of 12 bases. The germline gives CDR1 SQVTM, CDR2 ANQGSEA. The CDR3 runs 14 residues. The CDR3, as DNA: TGCAGCGTTGATAGGGGCATGGGCCAAGAGACCCAGTACTTC. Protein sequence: CSVDRGMGQETQYF.

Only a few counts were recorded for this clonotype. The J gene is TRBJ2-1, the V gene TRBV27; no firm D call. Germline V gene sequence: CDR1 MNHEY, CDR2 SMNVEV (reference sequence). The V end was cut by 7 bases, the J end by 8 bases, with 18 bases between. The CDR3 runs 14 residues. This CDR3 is CASTLRVSMDEQFF. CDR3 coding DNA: TGTGCCAGCACCCTTCGGGTATCAATGGATGAGCAGTTCTTC.

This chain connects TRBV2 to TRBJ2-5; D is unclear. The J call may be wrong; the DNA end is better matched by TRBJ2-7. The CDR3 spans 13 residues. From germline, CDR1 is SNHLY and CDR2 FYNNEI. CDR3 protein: CASSEGGRDEQYF. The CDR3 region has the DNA TGTGCCAGCAGTGAAGGTGGACGAGACGAGCAGTACTTC.

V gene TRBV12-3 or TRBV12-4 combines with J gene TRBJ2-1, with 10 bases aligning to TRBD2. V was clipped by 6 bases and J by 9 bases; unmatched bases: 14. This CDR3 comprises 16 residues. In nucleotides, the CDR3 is TGTGCCAGCAGCCTCATGGGGAGCGGGAGGGCCGGTGAGCAGTTCTTC. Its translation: CASSLMGSGRAGEQFF.

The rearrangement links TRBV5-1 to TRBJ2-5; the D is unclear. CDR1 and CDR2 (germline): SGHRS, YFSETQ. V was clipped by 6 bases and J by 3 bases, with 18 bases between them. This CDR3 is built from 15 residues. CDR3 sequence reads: CASTPLKGVEETQYF. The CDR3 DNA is TGCGCCAGCACCCCCCTTAAGGGCGTAGAAGAGACCCAGTACTTC.

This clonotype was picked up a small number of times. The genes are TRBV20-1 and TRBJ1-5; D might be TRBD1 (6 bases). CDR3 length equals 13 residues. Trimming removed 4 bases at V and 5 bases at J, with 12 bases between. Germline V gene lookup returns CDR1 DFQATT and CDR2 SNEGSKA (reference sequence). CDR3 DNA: TGCAGTGCTACTCGGGACACCTATCAGCCCCAGCATTTT. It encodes CSATRDTYQPQHF.

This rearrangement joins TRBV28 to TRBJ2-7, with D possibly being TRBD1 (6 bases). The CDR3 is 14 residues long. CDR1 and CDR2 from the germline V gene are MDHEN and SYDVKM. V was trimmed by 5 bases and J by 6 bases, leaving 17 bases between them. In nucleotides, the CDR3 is TGTGCCAGCAGTCTACAGGGTTGGGACCTCGAGCAGTACTTC. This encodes CASSLQGWDLEQYF.

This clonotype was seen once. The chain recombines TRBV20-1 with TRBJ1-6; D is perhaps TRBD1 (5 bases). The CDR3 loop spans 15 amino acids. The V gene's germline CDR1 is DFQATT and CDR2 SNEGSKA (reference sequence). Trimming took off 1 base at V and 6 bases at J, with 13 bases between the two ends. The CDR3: CSARVGGKGNSPLHF. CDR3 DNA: TGCAGTGCTAGAGTGGGGGGGAAGGGTAATTCACCCCTCCACTTT.

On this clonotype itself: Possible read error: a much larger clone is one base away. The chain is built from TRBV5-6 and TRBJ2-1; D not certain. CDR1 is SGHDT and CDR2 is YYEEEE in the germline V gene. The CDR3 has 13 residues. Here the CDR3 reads CVSSFQAYNEQFF. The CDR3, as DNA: TGTGTCAGCAGCTTTCAGGCATACAATGAGCAGTTCTTC.

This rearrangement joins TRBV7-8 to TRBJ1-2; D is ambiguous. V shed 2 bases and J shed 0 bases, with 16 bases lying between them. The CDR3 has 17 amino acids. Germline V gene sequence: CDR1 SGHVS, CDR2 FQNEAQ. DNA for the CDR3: TGTGCCAGCAGCTTATACGGTTCCAGAACGACTAACTATGGCTACACCTTC. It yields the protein CASSLYGSRTTNYGYTF.

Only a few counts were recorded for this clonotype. The CDR3 DNA reads TGTGCCAGCAGCTCGGAACTAGCCTCCTACAATGAGCAGTTCTTC. This codes for CASSSELASYNEQFF. The chain is built from TRBV7-9 and TRBJ2-1; the D gene is possibly TRBD2 (6 bases). CDR3 size: 15 residues. Germline V CDR1 and CDR2: SEHNR, FQNEAQ (reference sequence). Trimming stripped 4 bases from V and 0 bases from J, with 10 bases between.

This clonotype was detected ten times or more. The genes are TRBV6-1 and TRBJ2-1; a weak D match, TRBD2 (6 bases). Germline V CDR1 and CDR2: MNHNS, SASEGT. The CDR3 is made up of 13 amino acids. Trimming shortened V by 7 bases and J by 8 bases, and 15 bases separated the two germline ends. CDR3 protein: CASTRELKHEQFF. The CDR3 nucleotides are TGTGCCAGCACGCGGGAACTAAAACATGAGCAGTTCTTC.

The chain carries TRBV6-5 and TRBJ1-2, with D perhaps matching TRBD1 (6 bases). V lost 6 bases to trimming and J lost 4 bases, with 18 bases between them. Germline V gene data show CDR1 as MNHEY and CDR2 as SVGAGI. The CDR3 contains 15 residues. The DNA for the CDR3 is TGTGCCAGCAGACCCGGGGGGGGGCTATGCTATGGCTACACCTTC. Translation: CASRPGGGLCYGYTF.

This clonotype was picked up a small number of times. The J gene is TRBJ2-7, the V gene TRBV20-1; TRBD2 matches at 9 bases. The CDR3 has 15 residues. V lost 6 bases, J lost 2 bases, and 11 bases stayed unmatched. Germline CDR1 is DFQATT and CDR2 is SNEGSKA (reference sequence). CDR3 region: CSAKDSGSNPYEQYF. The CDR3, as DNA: TGCAGTGCCAAAGATAGCGGGAGTAACCCCTACGAGCAGTACTTC.

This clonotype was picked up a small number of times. The CDR3: CASSPPFPTYEQYF. The DNA of the CDR3 is TGTGCCAGCTCACCCCCTTTCCCTACCTACGAGCAGTACTTC. The chain recombines TRBV18 with TRBJ2-7; D is uncertain. The V end lost 3 bases, the J end lost 2 bases, and 11 bases lay between the germline ends. CDR1 is KGHSH, CDR2 LQKENI, per germline. This CDR3 region has 14 residues.

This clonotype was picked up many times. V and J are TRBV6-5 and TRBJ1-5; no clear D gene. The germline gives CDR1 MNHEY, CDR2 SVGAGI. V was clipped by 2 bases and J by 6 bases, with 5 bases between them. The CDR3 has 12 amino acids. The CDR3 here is CASSYPGQPQHF. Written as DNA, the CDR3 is TGTGCCAGCAGTTACCCCGGTCAGCCCCAGCATTTT.

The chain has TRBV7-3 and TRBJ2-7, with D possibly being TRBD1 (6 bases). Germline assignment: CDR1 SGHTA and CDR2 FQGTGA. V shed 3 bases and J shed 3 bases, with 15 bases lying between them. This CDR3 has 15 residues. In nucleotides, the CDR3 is TGTGCCAGCAGCTTGCCAGGGGCGAAAATCTACGAGCAGTACTTC. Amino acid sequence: CASSLPGAKIYEQYF.

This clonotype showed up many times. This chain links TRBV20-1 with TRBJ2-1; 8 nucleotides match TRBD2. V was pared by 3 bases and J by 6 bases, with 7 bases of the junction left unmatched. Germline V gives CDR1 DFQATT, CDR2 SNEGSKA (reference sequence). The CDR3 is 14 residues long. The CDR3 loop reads CSASPQRGFNEQFF. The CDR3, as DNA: TGCAGTGCTAGTCCCCAGCGGGGGTTCAATGAGCAGTTCTTC.

The CDR3 sequence: CASSPDRDNIQYF. The CDR3 nucleotides read TGTGCCAGCAGCCCGGACAGGGATAACATTCAGTACTTC. The rearrangement links TRBV7-2 to TRBJ2-4, with 8 bases fitting TRBD1. After removal of 5 bases from V and 7 bases from J, the junction contained 4 bases not matched to a gene. The CDR3 contains 13 residues. Germline CDR1 and CDR2: SGHTA and FQGNSA.

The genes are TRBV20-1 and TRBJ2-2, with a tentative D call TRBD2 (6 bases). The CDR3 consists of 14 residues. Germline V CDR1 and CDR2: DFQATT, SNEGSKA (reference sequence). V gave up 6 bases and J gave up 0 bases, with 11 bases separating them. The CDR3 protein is CSAAPSANTGELFF. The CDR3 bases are TGCAGTGCCGCCCCTAGCGCGAACACCGGGGAGCTGTTTTTT.

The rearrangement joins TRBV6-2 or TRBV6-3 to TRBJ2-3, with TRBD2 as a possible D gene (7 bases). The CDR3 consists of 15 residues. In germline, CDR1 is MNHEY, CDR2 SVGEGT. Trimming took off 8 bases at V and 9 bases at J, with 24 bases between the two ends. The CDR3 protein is CASSWGRGISGTQYF. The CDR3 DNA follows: TGTGCCAGCTCCTGGGGGCGGGGGATCTCAGGAACGCAGTATTTT.

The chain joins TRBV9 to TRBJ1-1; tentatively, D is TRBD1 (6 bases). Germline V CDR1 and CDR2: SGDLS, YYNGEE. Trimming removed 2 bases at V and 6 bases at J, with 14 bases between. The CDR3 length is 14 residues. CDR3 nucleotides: TGTGCCAGCAGCGTCCGGCCGGGGGGCTCTGAAGCTTTCTTT. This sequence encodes CASSVRPGGSEAFF.

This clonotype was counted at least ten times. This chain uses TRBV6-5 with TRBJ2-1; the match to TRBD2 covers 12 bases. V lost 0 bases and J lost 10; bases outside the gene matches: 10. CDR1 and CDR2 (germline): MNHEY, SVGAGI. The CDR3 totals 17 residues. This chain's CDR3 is CASSYSLGLAGPSEQFF. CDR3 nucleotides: TGTGCCAGCAGTTACTCTCTAGGACTAGCGGGACCAAGCGAGCAGTTCTTC.

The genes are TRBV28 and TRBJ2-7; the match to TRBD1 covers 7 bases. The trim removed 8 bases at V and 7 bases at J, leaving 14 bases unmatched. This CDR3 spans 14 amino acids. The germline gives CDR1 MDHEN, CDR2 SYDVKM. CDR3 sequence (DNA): TGTGCCAGCCTTGTCCGGACAGGTACGCGGGAGCAGTACTTC. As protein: CASLVRTGTREQYF.

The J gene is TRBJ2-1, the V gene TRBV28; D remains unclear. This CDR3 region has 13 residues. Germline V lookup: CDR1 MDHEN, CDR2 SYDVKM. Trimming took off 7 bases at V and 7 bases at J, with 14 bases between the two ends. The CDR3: CASMAFGMNEQFF. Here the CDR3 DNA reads TGTGCCAGCATGGCGTTTGGAATGAATGAGCAGTTCTTC.